The source of this T cell receptor (beta chain) is a study of T cell responses to AZD1222 COVID-19 vaccine. Study-wide results and caveats: Repertoires were obtained solely post-peak T cell response. A mostly white British donor set with more females was recruited, and clonal diversity was possibly underestimated. Receipt of two AZD1222 doses was followed by a rise in Spike-specific TCR breadth and depth.

CDR1 is SGDLS and CDR2 is YYNGEE in the germline V gene. Trimming removed 3 bases from V and 1 base from J; junction bases left unmatched: 7. There are 16 residues in the CDR3. Details on this clone: What it binds is unknown.

The protocol was immunoSEQ multiplex PCR, while the TCRdb copy is restricted to in-frame clones and leaves out a portion. This table holds 200,000 or so clones, approximately 87% found once. The sequence derives from an adult in good health. The starting material was peripheral blood, obtained on day 0 of MenACWY control vaccination. The genes are TRBV9 and TRBJ1-3; 7 bases fit TRBD1. The CDR3 DNA reads as TGTGCCAGCAGCGGATACAGGGGATTATCTGGAAACACCATATATTTT. Its translation: CASSGYRGLSGNTIYF. The entire variable domain, with the rest obtained from reference TRBV9 and TRBJ1-3, is as follows: DSGVTQTPKHLITATGQRVTLRCSPRSGDLSVYWYQQSLDQGLQFLIQYYNGEERAKGNILERFSAQQFPDLHSELNLSSLELGDSALYFCASSGYRGLSGNTIYFGEGSWLTVV.